The rows below give T cell receptor beta chains drawn from one sample of a study of blood T cell repertoires in COVID-19. The assay was immunoSEQ multiplex PCR, and TCRdb's table has in-frame clones only and misses some. The profile shows about 410,000 clones, approximately 89% of them singletons. Sequenced sample: peripheral blood. The receptors come from a woman aged 40 to 55 with COVID-19, enrolled during active disease. The conserved cysteine and the conserved F or W are not part of the CDR3 here. A D gene is named only where the DNA matches it firmly.

J,V,D,CDR3
TRBJ2-2,TRBV6-6,TRBD2,ASKTGGAPSPGELF
TRBJ1-4,TRBV3-1/TRBV3-2,.,ASSQDSIVGGKNEKLF
TRBJ1-1,TRBV7-9,.,VGGDGPINTEAF
TRBJ2-1,TRBV7-9,TRBD1,ASSAWDRSSYNEQF
TRBJ2-1,TRBV24-1,TRBD1,ATSDNRGRGDEQF
TRBJ2-5,TRBV11-2,TRBD2,ASSLGAGGETQY
TRBJ2-5,TRBV6-5,.,ASSYDSSQETQY
TRBJ1-1,TRBV7-2,.,ASSSFNGNTEAF
TRBJ1-4,TRBV7-2,TRBD1,ASSRDRANEKLF
TRBJ2-3,TRBV7-2,TRBD2,ASRTSGGTDTQY
TRBJ1-2,TRBV12-3/TRBV12-4,TRBD1,ASTPGQGGGYT
TRBJ2-3,TRBV2,.,ASIEGGSTDTQY
TRBJ2-1,TRBV9,TRBD2,ASSFRTSLVNEQF
TRBJ2-1,TRBV5-1,.,ASSLGRPAGNEQF
TRBJ1-1,TRBV4-3,TRBD1,ASSQTYRGEAF
TRBJ2-1,TRBV7-8,TRBD1,ASSLVTGGLDEQF
TRBJ1-1,TRBV28,TRBD1,ASRSPNRGLFEAF
TRBJ2-1,TRBV5-8,.,ASSLRQGASNEQF
TRBJ1-6,TRBV12-3/TRBV12-4,.,ASTFNRDSPLH
TRBJ2-7,TRBV25-1,.,ASQQTAEQY
TRBJ2-1,TRBV25-1,.,ASSELRSEQF
TRBJ2-7,TRBV5-5,TRBD1,ASSLVILSLDRGREQY
TRBJ2-1,TRBV9,.,ASSLEGLGTGVSYNEQF
TRBJ1-1,TRBV5-4,.,ASSLGGGDRTEAF
TRBJ2-3,TRBV9,TRBD2,ASSVSQLAGTSTDTQY
TRBJ2-7,TRBV7-9,TRBD1,ASSPGQGLTYEQY
TRBJ2-7,TRBV6-4,.,ASSDQLGGEQY
TRBJ2-5,TRBV3-1/TRBV3-2,TRBD2,ASSQIAGQETQY
TRBJ2-7,TRBV27,.,ASSFSVGGSYEQY
TRBJ2-7,TRBV27,.,ASSLWSQAIYEQY
TRBJ1-3,TRBV29-1,.,SVAESAGLLYSGNTIY
TRBJ2-1,TRBV29-1,.,SVEYVADNEQF
TRBJ1-2,TRBV6-5,.,ASRPRVRDYGYT
TRBJ2-7,TRBV27,TRBD2,ASSPTAGGYEQY
TRBJ1-1,TRBV7-9,.,ASSLDPWGGAF
TRBJ2-7,TRBV4-3,TRBD2,ASSLRDGLDEQY
TRBJ1-5,TRBV6-2/TRBV6-3,TRBD1,ASSHHRTGNPLGYSNQPQH
TRBJ1-2,TRBV12-3/TRBV12-4,.,ASSYTRRVS
TRBJ1-1,TRBV7-2,.,ASSPSVGRRTEAF